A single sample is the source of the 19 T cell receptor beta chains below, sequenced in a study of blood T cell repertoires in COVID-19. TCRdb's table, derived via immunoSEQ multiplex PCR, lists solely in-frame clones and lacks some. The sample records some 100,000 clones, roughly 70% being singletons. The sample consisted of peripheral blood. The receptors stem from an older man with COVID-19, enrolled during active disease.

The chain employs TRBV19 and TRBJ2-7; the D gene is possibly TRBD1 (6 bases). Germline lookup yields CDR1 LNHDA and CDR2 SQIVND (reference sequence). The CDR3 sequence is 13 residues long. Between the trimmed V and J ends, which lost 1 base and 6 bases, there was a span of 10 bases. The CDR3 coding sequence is TGTGCCAGTAGTATAGGAGGGGACATCGAGCAGTACTTC. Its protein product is CASSIGGDIEQYF.

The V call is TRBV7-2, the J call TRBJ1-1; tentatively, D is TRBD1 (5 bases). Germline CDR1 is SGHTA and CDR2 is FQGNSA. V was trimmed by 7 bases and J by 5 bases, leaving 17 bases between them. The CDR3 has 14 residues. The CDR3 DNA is TGTGCCAGCACCCCAAGCAGGGTAGAGACTGAAGCTTTCTTT. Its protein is CASTPSRVETEAFF.

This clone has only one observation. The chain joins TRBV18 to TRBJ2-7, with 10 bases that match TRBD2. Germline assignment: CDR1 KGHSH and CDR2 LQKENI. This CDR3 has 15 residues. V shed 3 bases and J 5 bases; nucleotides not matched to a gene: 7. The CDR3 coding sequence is TGTGCCAGCTCACCTCAAGCGGGAGGGGGCGACGAGCAGTACTTC. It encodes CASSPQAGGGDEQYF.

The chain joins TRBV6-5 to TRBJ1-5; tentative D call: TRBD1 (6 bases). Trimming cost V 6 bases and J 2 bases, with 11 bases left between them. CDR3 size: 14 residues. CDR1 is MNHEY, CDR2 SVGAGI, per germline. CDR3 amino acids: CASRNRAGNQPQHF. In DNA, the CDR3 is TGTGCCAGCAGAAACAGGGCGGGCAATCAGCCCCAGCATTTT.

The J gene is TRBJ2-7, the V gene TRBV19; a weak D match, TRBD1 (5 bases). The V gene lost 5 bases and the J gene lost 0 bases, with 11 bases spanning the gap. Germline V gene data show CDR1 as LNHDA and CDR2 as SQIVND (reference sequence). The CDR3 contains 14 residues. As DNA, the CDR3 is TGTGCCAGTAGTTCCCGACAGAGCTCCTACGAGCAGTACTTC. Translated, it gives CASSSRQSSYEQYF.

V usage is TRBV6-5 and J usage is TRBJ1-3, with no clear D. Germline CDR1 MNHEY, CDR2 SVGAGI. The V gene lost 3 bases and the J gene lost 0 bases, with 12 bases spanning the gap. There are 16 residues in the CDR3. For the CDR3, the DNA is TGTGCCAGCAGTTATCGGCGGCCAAGCTCTGGAAACACCATATATTTT. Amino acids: CASSYRRPSSGNTIYF.

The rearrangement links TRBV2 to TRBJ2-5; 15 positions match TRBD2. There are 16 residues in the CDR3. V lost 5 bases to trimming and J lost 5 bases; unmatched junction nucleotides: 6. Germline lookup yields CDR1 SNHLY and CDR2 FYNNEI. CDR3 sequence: CASSWTSGRARETQYF. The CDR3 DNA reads TGTGCCAGCAGTTGGACTAGCGGGAGGGCCAGGGAGACCCAGTACTTC. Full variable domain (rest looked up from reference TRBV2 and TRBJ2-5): EPEVTQTPSHQVTQMGQEVILRCVPISNHLYFYWYRQILGQKVEFLVSFYNNEISEKSEIFDDQFSVERPDGSNFTLKIRSTKLEDSAMYFCASSWTSGRARETQYFGPGTRLLVL.

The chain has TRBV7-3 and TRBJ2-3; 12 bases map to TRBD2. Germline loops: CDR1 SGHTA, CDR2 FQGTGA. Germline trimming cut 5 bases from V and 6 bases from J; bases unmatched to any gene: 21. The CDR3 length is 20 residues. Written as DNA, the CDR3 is TGTGCCAGCAGCCCGGATGGATTCCCCCCCCTAGCGGGAGGGAGGGATACGCAGTATTTT. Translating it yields CASSPDGFPPLAGGRDTQYF.

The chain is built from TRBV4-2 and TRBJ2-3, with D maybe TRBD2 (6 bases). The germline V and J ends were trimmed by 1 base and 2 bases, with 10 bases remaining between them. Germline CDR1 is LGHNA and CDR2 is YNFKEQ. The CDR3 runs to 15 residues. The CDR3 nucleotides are TGTGCCAGCAGCCAAGTAGGGACTTCCACAGATACGCAGTATTTT. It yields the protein CASSQVGTSTDTQYF.

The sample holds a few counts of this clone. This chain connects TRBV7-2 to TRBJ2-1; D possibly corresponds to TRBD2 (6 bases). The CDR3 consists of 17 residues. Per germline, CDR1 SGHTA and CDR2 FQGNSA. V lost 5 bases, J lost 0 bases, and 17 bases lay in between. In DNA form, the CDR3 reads TGTGCCAGCAGCCCCGGGGCGGGGCTAAGCTCCTACAATGAGCAGTTCTTC. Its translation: CASSPGAGLSSYNEQFF.

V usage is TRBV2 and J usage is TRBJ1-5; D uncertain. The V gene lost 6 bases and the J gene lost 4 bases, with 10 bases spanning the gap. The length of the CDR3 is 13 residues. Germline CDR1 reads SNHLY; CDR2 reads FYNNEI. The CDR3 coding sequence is TGTGCCAGCAGCCCCACTAGTAATCAGCCCCAGCATTTT. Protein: CASSPTSNQPQHF.

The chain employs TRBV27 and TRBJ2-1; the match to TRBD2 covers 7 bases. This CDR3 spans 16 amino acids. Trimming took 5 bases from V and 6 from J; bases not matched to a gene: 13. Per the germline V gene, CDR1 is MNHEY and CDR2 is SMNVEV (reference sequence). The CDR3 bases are TGTGCCAGCAGTCTTGGGGCGGGAGCCACCATCAATGAGCAGTTCTTC. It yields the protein CASSLGAGATINEQFF.

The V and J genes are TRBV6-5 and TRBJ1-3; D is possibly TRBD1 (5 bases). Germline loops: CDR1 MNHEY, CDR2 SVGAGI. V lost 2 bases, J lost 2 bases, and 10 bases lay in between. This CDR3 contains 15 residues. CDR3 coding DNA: TGTGCCAGCAGTTACGGAACAGGACCTGGAAACACCATATATTTT. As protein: CASSYGTGPGNTIYF.

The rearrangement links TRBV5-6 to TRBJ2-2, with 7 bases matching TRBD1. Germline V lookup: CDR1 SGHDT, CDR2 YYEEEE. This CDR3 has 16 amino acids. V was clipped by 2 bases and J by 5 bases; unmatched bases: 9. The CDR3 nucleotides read TGTGCCAGCAGCTTTCCGGCGCAGGGGGTAACCGGGGAGCTGTTTTTT. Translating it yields CASSFPAQGVTGELFF.

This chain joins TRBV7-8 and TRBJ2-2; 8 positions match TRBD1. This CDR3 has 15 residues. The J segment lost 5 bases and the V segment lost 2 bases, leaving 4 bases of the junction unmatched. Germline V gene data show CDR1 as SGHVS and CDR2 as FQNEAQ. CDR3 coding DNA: TGTGCCAGCAGCTTACAGGGGGCTAGTACCGGGGAGCTGTTTTTT. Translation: CASSLQGASTGELFF.

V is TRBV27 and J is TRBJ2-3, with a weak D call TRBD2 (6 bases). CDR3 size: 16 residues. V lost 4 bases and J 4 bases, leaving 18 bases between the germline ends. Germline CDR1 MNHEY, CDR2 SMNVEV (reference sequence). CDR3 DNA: TGTGCCAGCAGTTCCACCACTCGCGGGGTATCAGATACGCAGTATTTT. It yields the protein CASSSTTRGVSDTQYF.

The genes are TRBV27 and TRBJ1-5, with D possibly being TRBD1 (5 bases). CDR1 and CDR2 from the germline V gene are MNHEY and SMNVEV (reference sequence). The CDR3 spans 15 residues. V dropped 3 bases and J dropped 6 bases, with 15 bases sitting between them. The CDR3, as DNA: TGTGCCAGCAGTTTGGTGTCAGGGCTGGGTCAGCCCCAGCATTTT. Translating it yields CASSLVSGLGQPQHF.

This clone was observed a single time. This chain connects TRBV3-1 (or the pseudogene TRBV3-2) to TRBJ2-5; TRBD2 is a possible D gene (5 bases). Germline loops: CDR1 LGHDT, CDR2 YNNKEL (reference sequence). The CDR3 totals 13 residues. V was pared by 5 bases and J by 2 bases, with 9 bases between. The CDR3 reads CASSSRTQETQYF. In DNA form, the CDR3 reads TGTGCCAGCAGCTCCCGGACTCAAGAGACCCAGTACTTC.

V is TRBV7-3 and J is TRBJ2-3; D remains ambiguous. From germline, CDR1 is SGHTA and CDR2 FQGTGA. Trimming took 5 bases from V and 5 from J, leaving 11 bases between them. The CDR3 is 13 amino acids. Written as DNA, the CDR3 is TGTGCCAGCAGCCCTGACCCGGGAGATACGCAGTATTTT. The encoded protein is CASSPDPGDTQYF.